The 27 T cell receptor beta chains below all came from one sample that was sequenced in a study of blood T cell repertoires in COVID-19. Libraries were prepared by immunoSEQ multiplex PCR; TCRdb keeps only in-frame clonotypes and omits some of them. The sample contains roughly 150,000 clones, 85% to 90% of which appear only once. The sample comprised peripheral blood. These TCRs come from a woman in her forties with acute or convalescent COVID-19.

The chain links TRBV6-5 to TRBJ2-7; 7 bases are a match to TRBD2. The CDR3 is 13 residues long. V lost 6 bases and J lost 4; bases outside the gene matches: 6. The germline CDR1 and CDR2 sequences are MNHEY and SVGAGI. The CDR3 nucleotides are TGTGCCAGCAGGGCTAGCGGAGCATACGAGCAGTACTTC. Amino acid sequence: CASRASGAYEQYF.

The V gene is TRBV6-5, the J gene TRBJ1-1; D unclear. This CDR3 region has 13 residues. CDR1 and CDR2 (germline): MNHEY, SVGAGI. Trimming left V 2 bases short and J 1 base short, with 5 bases between. In DNA, the CDR3 is TGTGCCAGCAGTTACACCGGGAACACTGAAGCTTTCTTT. Protein product: CASSYTGNTEAFF.

This clone was seen a few times. This chain uses TRBV6-5 with TRBJ2-2; D may be TRBD1 (6 bases). The CDR3 has 14 residues. V was shortened by 7 bases and J by 0 bases, with 9 bases between the two germline ends. Germline CDR1 reads MNHEY; CDR2 reads SVGAGI. The CDR3 nucleotides are TGTGCCAGCATACAGGGTCCGAACACCGGGGAGCTGTTTTTT. This gives the protein CASIQGPNTGELFF.

This clone occurred once. The CDR3 DNA sequence: TGCAGTGCTAGTGCGGGAGGGTACAATGAGCAGTTCTTC. Amino acids: CSASAGGYNEQFF. The chain employs TRBV20-1 and TRBJ2-1; TRBD2 agrees at 9 bases. This CDR3 is built from 13 residues. The ends lost 3 bases at V and 4 bases at J; junction bases unmatched: 1. The germline CDR1 and CDR2 sequences are DFQATT and SNEGSKA (reference sequence).

V is TRBV6-1 and J is TRBJ2-2; the D gene is possibly TRBD2 (5 bases). Germline CDR1 and CDR2: MNHNS and SASEGT. Trimming left V 6 bases short and J 6 bases short, with 17 bases between. The CDR3 consists of 15 residues. The CDR3 loop reads CASRAELVFSGELFF. DNA for the CDR3: TGTGCCAGCAGGGCAGAACTAGTTTTTTCCGGGGAGCTGTTTTTT.

This chain connects TRBV11-3 to TRBJ2-2; a weak D match, TRBD1 (5 bases). The CDR3 runs 17 residues. Germline assignment: CDR1 SGHNT and CDR2 YENEEA. V dropped 5 bases and J dropped 5 bases, with 21 bases sitting between them. The CDR3, as DNA: TGTGCCAGCAGCCCACGATCAGCAGGGAAGGGGACCGGGGAGCTGTTTTTT. Translating gives CASSPRSAGKGTGELFF.

The chain uses TRBV18 and TRBJ1-5; 9 nucleotides match TRBD1. Germline CDR1 reads KGHSH; CDR2 reads LQKENI. The ends lost 4 bases at V and 7 bases at J; junction bases unmatched: 5. The CDR3 consists of 14 residues. The DNA for the CDR3 is TGTGCCAGCTCACTGAGGACAGGGGTCCAGCCCCAGCATTTT. This translates into CASSLRTGVQPQHF.

The chain is built from TRBV3-1 (or the pseudogene TRBV3-2) and TRBJ2-7; TRBD2 is a possible D gene (6 bases). Germline loops: CDR1 LGHDT, CDR2 YNNKEL (reference sequence). CDR3 size: 16 residues. Trimming removed 1 base from V and 0 bases from J, with 13 bases in between. This CDR3 reads CASSQGAAGISYEQYF. The CDR3 DNA reads TGTGCCAGCAGCCAAGGTGCGGCGGGGATCTCCTACGAGCAGTACTTC.

CDR3 sequence (DNA): TGTGCCAGCAGCCGGGACAGGGGGCATCAAGGCTACACCTTC. This gives the protein CASSRDRGHQGYTF. The genes are TRBV3-1 (or the pseudogene TRBV3-2) and TRBJ1-2, with TRBD1 identical over 12 bases. J lost 8 bases, V lost 4 bases, and 5 bases had no gene match. This CDR3 has 14 residues. Germline CDR1 and CDR2: LGHDT and YNNKEL (reference sequence).

The chain links TRBV6-6 to TRBJ1-5; D remains ambiguous. The CDR3 is made up of 13 amino acids. Germline V CDR1 and CDR2: MNHNY, SVGAGI (reference sequence). V lost 6 bases, J lost 2 bases, and 8 bases lay in between. The CDR3 loop reads CASRWQGNQPQHF. The DNA for the CDR3 is TGTGCCAGCAGGTGGCAGGGCAATCAGCCCCAGCATTTT.

In this sample, this clone turned up a few times. This chain links TRBV30 with TRBJ1-5; D remains unclear. The germline V and J ends were trimmed by 2 bases and 6 bases, with 11 bases remaining between them. The CDR3 loop spans 13 amino acids. Germline V gene lookup returns CDR1 GTSNPN and CDR2 SVGIG (reference sequence). Here the CDR3 reads CAWSTGVFQPQHF. As DNA, the CDR3 is TGTGCCTGGAGTACCGGGGTTTTTCAGCCCCAGCATTTT.

The V and J genes are TRBV5-5 and TRBJ2-1, with 10 bases fitting TRBD1. CDR1 SGHKS and CDR2 YYEKEE come from the germline V gene (reference sequence). Trimming removed 2 bases from V and 5 bases from J; junction bases left unmatched: 4. The CDR3 is made up of 15 amino acids. CDR3 DNA sequence: TGTGCCAGCAGCTTCTGGGACAGGGGTAACAATGAGCAGTTCTTC. Encoded protein: CASSFWDRGNNEQFF.

The chain has TRBV6-5 and TRBJ1-2, with 7 positions matching TRBD1. The CDR3 extends over 14 amino acids. Germline V CDR1 and CDR2: MNHEY, SVGAGI. V gave up 3 bases and J gave up 8 bases; unmatched junction bases: 9. The CDR3 sequence is CASSYRRDSQGYTF. DNA of the CDR3: TGTGCCAGCAGTTATCGCCGGGACAGTCAGGGCTACACCTTC.

The chain employs TRBV5-1 and TRBJ1-3, with D hard to call. This CDR3 contains 15 residues. Germline CDR1 is SGHRS and CDR2 is YFSETQ. Between the trimmed V and J ends, which lost 6 bases and 1 base, there was a span of 14 bases. CDR3: CASTSTGESGNTIYF. Written as DNA, the CDR3 is TGCGCCAGCACTTCAACCGGGGAATCTGGAAACACCATATATTTT.

This chain links TRBV7-2 with TRBJ2-7; 7 bases map to TRBD1. The CDR3 spans 13 residues. Germline CDR1 is SGHTA and CDR2 is FQGNSA. V was clipped by 4 bases and J by 3 bases; unmatched bases: 3. The CDR3 sequence: CASSSYRGYEQYF. In DNA form, the CDR3 reads TGTGCCAGCAGCTCGTACAGGGGCTACGAGCAGTACTTC. The full variable domain, rest sourced from reference TRBV7-2 and TRBJ2-7, is GAGVSQSPSNKVTEKGKDVELRCDPISGHTALYWYRQSLGQGLEFLIYFQGNSAPDKSGLPSDRFSAERTGGSVSTLTIQRTQQEDSAVYLCASSSYRGYEQYFGPGTRLTVT.

J is TRBJ1-6 and V is TRBV11-3; D uncertain. Trimming left V 4 bases short and J 9 bases short, with 10 bases between. This CDR3 spans 13 amino acids. Germline CDR1 SGHNT, CDR2 YENEEA. CDR3 residues: CASSSNNLSPLHF. DNA for the CDR3: TGTGCCAGCAGCTCCAACAACCTTTCACCCCTCCACTTT.

This chain uses TRBV27 with TRBJ2-7; possible D gene TRBD2, 5 bases. V shed 3 bases and J shed 5 bases, with 8 bases lying between them. CDR3 size: 12 residues. Germline V gives CDR1 MNHEY, CDR2 SMNVEV (reference sequence). The CDR3 sequence: CASSFEGDEQYF. CDR3 coding DNA: TGTGCCAGCAGTTTCGAGGGAGACGAGCAGTACTTC.

The chain links TRBV11-2 to TRBJ1-3; no definite D call. Trimming left V 1 base short and J 2 bases short, with 15 bases between. Germline CDR1 and CDR2: SGHAT and FQNNGV. This CDR3 spans 17 amino acids. The CDR3 is CASSLGSVGYTGNTIYF. The CDR3 coding sequence is TGTGCCAGCAGCTTAGGGTCGGTCGGTTATACTGGAAACACCATATATTTT.

This chain joins TRBV12-5 and TRBJ1-1; 7 bases fit TRBD1. CDR3 length equals 13 residues. Germline-derived CDR1 and CDR2 are LGHNT and FRNRAP. After removal of 6 bases from V and 7 bases from J, the junction contained 8 bases not matched to a gene. The CDR3 region has the DNA TGTGCTAGTGGCCTTAGGGGGCGCGGTGAAGCTTTCTTT. This translates into CASGLRGRGEAFF.

The rearrangement joins TRBV11-2 to TRBJ2-6; 9 bases are a match to TRBD1. CDR1 is SGHAT, CDR2 FQNNGV, per germline. V lost 6 bases and J lost 0; bases outside the gene matches: 6. This CDR3 region has 17 residues. The CDR3 sequence is CASRATGGPSGANVLTF. The CDR3 DNA follows: TGTGCCAGCAGGGCGACAGGGGGACCCTCTGGGGCCAACGTCCTGACTTTC.

This rearrangement joins TRBV20-1 to TRBJ2-7; D may be TRBD2 (6 bases). The CDR3 consists of 11 residues. V was shortened by 5 bases and J by 5 bases, with 10 bases between the two germline ends. Germline lookup yields CDR1 DFQATT and CDR2 SNEGSKA (reference sequence). The CDR3, as DNA: TGCAGTGCTCGAAGACTAGACGAGCAGTACTTC. It yields the protein CSARRLDEQYF.

V is TRBV4-2 and J is TRBJ2-7; weak D call: TRBD2 (6 bases). The CDR3 covers 16 residues. Looked up from germline, CDR1 is LGHNA and CDR2 is YNFKEQ. V was shortened by 0 bases and J by 0 bases, with 12 bases between the two germline ends. The CDR3: CASSQDLPGVSYEQYF. In DNA, the CDR3 is TGTGCCAGCAGCCAAGATCTACCGGGAGTCTCCTACGAGCAGTACTTC.

The V and J genes are TRBV19 and TRBJ2-7, with 10 bases matching TRBD2. CDR3 length: 15 amino acids. V trimming: 3 bases; J trimming: 2 bases; junction bases outside the gene matches: 4. CDR1 and CDR2 from the germline V gene are LNHDA and SQIVND (reference sequence). CDR3 in amino acids: CASSILAGEAYEQYF. In DNA, the CDR3 is TGTGCCAGTAGTATCCTAGCGGGAGAAGCCTACGAGCAGTACTTC.

The rearrangement links TRBV6-1 to TRBJ1-1; 10 bases map to TRBD1. CDR3 length: 15 amino acids. With V trimmed by 0 bases and J by 4 bases, 2 bases remained unmatched. CDR1 and CDR2 from the germline V gene are MNHNS and SASEGT. Here the CDR3 DNA reads TGTGCCAGCAGTGAAGCTAGGGACAGGGGCACTGAAGCTTTCTTT. The encoded protein is CASSEARDRGTEAFF.

V is TRBV10-3 and J is TRBJ2-3, with 7 bases that match TRBD1. The CDR3 is made up of 13 amino acids. Germline-derived CDR1 and CDR2 are ENHRY and SYGVKD. The J segment lost 3 bases and the V segment lost 5 bases, leaving 2 bases of the junction unmatched. CDR3 coding DNA: TGTGCCATCAGTTCGGGACAGACAGATACGCAGTATTTT. Translating gives CAISSGQTDTQYF.

The CDR3 spells CSVEPGGAEQFF. The CDR3 nucleotides read TGCAGCGTTGAACCGGGCGGGGCTGAGCAGTTCTTC. V and J are TRBV29-1 and TRBJ2-1; possible D gene TRBD2, 6 bases. The CDR3 loop spans 12 amino acids. The germline V gene encodes CDR1 SQVTM and CDR2 ANQGSEA. V lost 2 bases, J lost 9 bases, and 11 bases lay in between.

The V call is TRBV27, the J call TRBJ2-7; 9 bases match TRBD2. Per the germline V gene, CDR1 is MNHEY and CDR2 is SMNVEV (reference sequence). This CDR3 is built from 14 residues. V gave up 7 bases and J gave up 6 bases; unmatched junction bases: 10. The CDR3 protein is CASTIKGGRGEQYF. In DNA form, the CDR3 reads TGTGCCAGCACTATTAAGGGCGGGAGGGGCGAGCAGTACTTC.